Below are 15 T cell receptor beta chains sequenced from a single sample in a study of T cells in Graves' hyperthyroidism and ophthalmopathy. RNA transcripts yielded amplified TCR beta CDR3 regions. First-round RT-PCR targeting the TCR CDR3 was performed with the HTBI primer set. TCRdb passed the multiplex PCR reads through MiXCR, listing each CDR3 protein once. The repertoire holds some 490,000 distinct CDR3 sequences, about 20% seen once, with under 55% in the top ten. Sequenced material: blood. These TCRs come from a woman aged 70 to 79 with Graves' ophthalmopathy.

This sequence joins TRBV6-5 and TRBJ2-7; D call uncertain. Trimming cost V 2 bases and J 0 bases, with 11 bases left between them. CDR1 and CDR2 (germline): MNHEY, SVGAGI. This CDR3 comprises 15 residues. CDR3 protein: CASSYDRASSYEQYF. Here the CDR3 DNA reads TGTGCCAGCAGTTACGACCGGGCCTCCTCCTACGAGCAGTACTTC.

V gene TRBV7-2 combines with J gene TRBJ2-2; 9 positions agree with TRBD1. V trimming: 3 bases; J trimming: 7 bases; junction bases outside the gene matches: 6. The CDR3 is made up of 15 amino acids. Germline-derived CDR1 and CDR2 are SGHTA and FQGNSA. CDR3 sequence reads: CASSLTGGLGGELFF. CDR3 sequence (DNA): TGTGCCAGCAGCTTGACAGGGGGATTGGGCGGGGAGCTGTTTTTT.

This clonotype was seen a few times. The V call is TRBV3-1, the J call TRBJ2-7, with D perhaps matching TRBD2 (5 bases). CDR1 and CDR2 (germline): LGHDT, YNNKEL (reference sequence). V lost 0 bases and J lost 0, with 15 bases in between. The length of the CDR3 is 17 residues. The CDR3 region is CASSQDREWASSYEQYF. In nucleotides, the CDR3 is TGTGCCAGCAGCCAAGATAGGGAGTGGGCCAGCTCCTACGAGCAGTACTTC.

A few counts support this clonotype. The gene calls are TRBV6-1 and TRBJ1-3, with D hard to call. This CDR3 has 15 residues. Germline V CDR1 and CDR2: MNHNS, SASEGT. The V end lost 2 bases, the J end lost 2 bases, and 10 bases lay between the germline ends. Here the CDR3 reads CASSENIGPGNTIYF. The CDR3 nucleotides read TGTGCCAGCAGTGAAAATATAGGCCCTGGAAACACCATATATTTT.

This clonotype was observed a handful of times. The rearrangement joins TRBV5-1 to TRBJ1-2, with D tentatively TRBD1 (5 bases). CDR1 SGHRS and CDR2 YFSETQ come from the germline V gene. Trimming cost V 0 bases and J 4 bases, with 10 bases left between them. This CDR3 is built from 14 residues. The CDR3 protein is CASSLESGLYGYTF. Written as DNA, the CDR3 is TGCGCCAGCAGCTTGGAGTCAGGGCTCTATGGCTACACCTTC.

This clonotype has only a few counts. This chain joins TRBV6-5 and TRBJ1-6; 8 bases are a match to TRBD1. The CDR3 is 17 amino acids. Per germline, CDR1 MNHEY and CDR2 SVGAGI. V was pared by 2 bases and J by 8 bases, with 11 bases of the junction left unmatched. This CDR3 is CASSYRTGTHRDSPLHF. The CDR3 DNA reads TGTGCCAGCAGTTACCGGACAGGGACCCATAGGGATTCACCCCTCCACTTT.

The chain employs TRBV2 and TRBJ2-5; 10 bases match TRBD1. The germline CDR1 and CDR2 sequences are SNHLY and FYNNEI. The CDR3 contains 15 residues. V was clipped by 7 bases and J by 4 bases; unmatched bases: 9. Written as DNA, the CDR3 is TGTGCCAGCAAAAAGACAGGGGGCGGAGGAGAGACCCAGTACTTC. Its translation is CASKKTGGGGETQYF.

On this clonotype itself: A much bigger clone sits one base away, suggesting this may be a read error. The V call is TRBV7-2, the J call TRBJ2-1, with a weak D call TRBD2 (5 bases). CDR3 length: 15 residues. Germline CDR1 and CDR2: SGHTA and FQGNSA. The CDR3 nucleotides are TGTGCCAGCAGCCATTCTAGCCATACCTACGATGAGCAGTTCTTC. Amino acid sequence: CASSHSSHTYDEQFF.

The chain employs TRBV2 and TRBJ1-5, with a weak D call TRBD1 (6 bases). The CDR3 sequence is 15 residues long. The V and J ends lost 6 bases and 0 bases respectively, with 12 bases between them. Germline CDR1 is SNHLY and CDR2 is FYNNEI. CDR3 sequence (DNA): TGTGCCAGCAGCAGGGGACCCTTTAGCAATCAGCCCCAGCATTTT. It codes for CASSRGPFSNQPQHF.

This clonotype was detected ten times or more. The chain employs TRBV2 and TRBJ1-1; D may be TRBD1 (6 bases). This CDR3 is built from 15 residues. CDR1 and CDR2 (germline): SNHLY, FYNNEI. Trimming removed 7 bases at V and 6 bases at J, with 21 bases between. The CDR3 region has the DNA TGTGCCAGCAACCCTGTTACGACAGGCGGCTCTGAAGCTTTCTTT. Protein product: CASNPVTTGGSEAFF.

This clonotype occurred a few times. The chain uses TRBV6-2 or TRBV6-3 and TRBJ1-1, with 7 bases that match TRBD1. Germline V lookup: CDR1 MNHEY, CDR2 SVGEGT. J gave up 1 base and V 7 bases, and 6 bases lay outside the gene matches. This CDR3 is 14 amino acids long. Written as DNA, the CDR3 is TGTGCCAGCAAGACAGGGCTGGAGAACACTGAAGCTTTCTTT. Protein sequence: CASKTGLENTEAFF.

This clonotype was found many times. This chain joins TRBV9 and TRBJ2-3; D ambiguous. CDR1 is SGDLS, CDR2 YYNGEE, per germline. Trimming cost V 2 bases and J 2 bases, with 6 bases left between them. The CDR3 sequence is 13 residues long. The DNA for the CDR3 is TGTGCCAGCAGCGTCGACTCCACAGATACGCAGTATTTT. Translation: CASSVDSTDTQYF.

This clonotype has only a few counts. The chain uses TRBV19 and TRBJ2-7, with 9 positions matching TRBD1. Trimming removed 5 bases from V and 2 bases from J; junction bases left unmatched: 7. Germline-derived CDR1 and CDR2 are LNHDA and SQIVND (reference sequence). This CDR3 has 15 amino acids. The CDR3 DNA sequence: TGTGCCAGTAGTGTCGGGACAGGGTCCACCTACGAGCAGTACTTC. Translating it yields CASSVGTGSTYEQYF. Together with reference TRBV19 and TRBJ2-7, the CDR3 gives the full variable domain: DGGITQSPKYLFRKEGQNVTLSCEQNLNHDAMYWYRQDPGQGLRLIYYSQIVNDFQKGDIAEGYSVSREKKESFPLTVTSAQKNPTAFYLCASSVGTGSTYEQYFGPGTRLTVT.

This clonotype has ten or more counts. This chain joins TRBV28 and TRBJ2-5; D ambiguous. Trimming stripped 2 bases from V and 1 base from J, with 2 bases between. The CDR3 sequence is 12 residues long. Looked up from germline, CDR1 is MDHEN and CDR2 is SYDVKM. The CDR3 nucleotides read TGTGCCAGCAGTTTAGTCCAAGAGACCCAGTACTTC. Amino acid sequence: CASSLVQETQYF. Looking up the rest from reference TRBV28 and TRBJ2-5 gives the full variable domain: DVKVTQSSRYLVKRTGEKVFLECVQDMDHENMFWYRQDPGLGLRLIYFSYDVKMKEKGDIPEGYSVSREKKERFSLILESASTNQTSMYLCASSLVQETQYFGPGTRLLVL.

This clonotype came up a few times. The chain joins TRBV9 to TRBJ2-7; D might be TRBD2 (5 bases). V lost 4 bases and J 2 bases, leaving 19 bases between the germline ends. CDR1 is SGDLS and CDR2 is YYNGEE in the germline V gene. The CDR3 loop spans 16 amino acids. CDR3 coding DNA: TGTGCCAGCAGCACATCCCCGACTACCTCCACCTACGAGCAGTACTTC. This translates into CASSTSPTTSTYEQYF.